This T cell receptor (beta chain) was sequenced for a study of blood T cell repertoires in COVID-19. Across the whole study: Some COVID-19 samples were acute and others convalescent; all came from the United States, Italy and Spain. Sources were T cells, B-cell-depleted T cells, or PBMCs; the material itself was cDNA or gDNA.

Per the original data handling: From reference gene primer amplification, estimates of nucleated cell counts were derived. The protocol was immunoSEQ multiplex PCR, while the TCRdb copy is restricted to in-frame clones and leaves out a portion. The D gene and trimming were derived from the DNA, and the V and J assignments and clone size from that table. The sample consists of about 160,000 clones, 85% of them appearing once. From germline, CDR1 is MNHNS and CDR2 SASEGT. This CDR3 spans 14 amino acids. V dropped 2 bases and J dropped 1; count of bases not matched to a gene: 0. The source is a human donor with acute or convalescent COVID-19. The donor label of this sample is uncertain. This chain links TRBV6-1 with TRBJ1-1; 8 nucleotides match TRBD1. The sample taken for sequencing was peripheral blood. The CDR3, as DNA: TGTGCCAGCAGTGAACAGGGGGCGAACACTGAAGCTTTCTTT. This sequence encodes CASSEQGANTEAFF.